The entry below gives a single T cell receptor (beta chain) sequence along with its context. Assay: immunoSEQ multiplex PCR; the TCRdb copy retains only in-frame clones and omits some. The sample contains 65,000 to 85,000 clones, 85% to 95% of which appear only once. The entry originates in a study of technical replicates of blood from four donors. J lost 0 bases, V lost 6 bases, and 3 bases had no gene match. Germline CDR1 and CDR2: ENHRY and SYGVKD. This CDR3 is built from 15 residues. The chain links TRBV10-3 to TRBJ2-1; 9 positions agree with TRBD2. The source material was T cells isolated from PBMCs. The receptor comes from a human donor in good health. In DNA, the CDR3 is TGTGCCATCAGAGTAGCGGGGGACTCCTACAATGAGCAGTTCTTC. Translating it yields CAIRVAGDSYNEQFF.